Here is one TCR beta chain with its context. There is no known antigen for this receptor. Per-base quality was not reported, and no clone a single base away is much larger than it. The data stem from a study of blood T cell repertoires in COVID-19 (dated by TCRdb to 2018 to 2021). In the study overall: Samples from collaborators originated in the United States, Italy and Spain and spanned both the acute and convalescent phases of COVID-19. Samples were obtained from the ongoing ImmuneRACE study (first 160 participants) and from 1,254 subjects provided by 6 global collaborators. HLA class I and class II types, where available, came from metadata supplied by the sample provider rather than from assay-based typing. The material from the prospective study consisted of cDNA or gDNA derived from T cells, B-cell-depleted T cells, or PBMCs. The repertoires were released in a freely available public database intended as a resource for research on the immune response to SARS-CoV-2. Nearly every sample came with metadata listing a de-identified subject ID, COVID-19 status, age in years and sex. Subjects who had been exposed to COVID-19, were actively infected with it, or had recovered from it provided the deeply sampled blood TCRbeta repertoires that made up the dataset. Study-wide conclusions, independent of this receptor: Clinical and demographic metadata were provided uncurated, with the amount varying by source and participant.

The immunoSEQ Assay, a bias-controlled multiplex PCR, was used to amplify TCRbeta CDR3 regions from genomic DNA. In the authors' own workflow: Nucleated cell counts per sample were estimated from amplification of reference gene primers within the assay. Sequence reads were collapsed and filtered to measure the absolute abundance of every unique TCRbeta CDR3 rearrangement. For each sample, productive Simpson clonality was calculated as the square root of Simpson's diversity index across productive rearrangements. Drawn from immuneACCESS, this table holds only the in-frame rearrangements with V and J called that TCRdb kept. Clones are partly lost; checked studies trace under half to an unresolved V gene and leave the rest unexplained. V, J and clone size were drawn from that table, and D and trimming were deduced from the DNA. The sample has some 190,000 clones on record, about 83% of them singletons. The biggest ten clones account for roughly 20% of the sample.

The CDR3 has 14 amino acids, counting the end cysteine and phenylalanine. The DNA shown is the 42-base CDR3, in frame from base 1. From the germline V gene, CDR1 is MDHEN and CDR2 is SYDVKM. V gives up 6 bases and J gives up 4 bases, and the segment between their germline ends measures 15 bases. One collaborating source in Seattle enrolled patients while the patients were actively infected and followed the patients over time throughout the course of disease. Whole blood was collected in K2EDTA tubes by collaborating institutions according to the institutions' own protocols. Collaborator samples were shipped for TCRbeta analysis as frozen whole blood, isolated PBMCs, or DNA extracted from either sample type.

The sequence joins TRBV28 to TRBJ1-2; too little of a D gene remains to name it. This sequence originates from a person aged 65-85 years with COVID-19, enrolled during active disease. Input material: peripheral blood. The DNA sequence follows: TGTGCCAGCAGCGCCCCAGATGCCTCCTATGGCTACACCTTC. Its translation reads: CASSAPDASYGYTF.